Described below is a single T cell receptor (beta chain) sequence and its context. Antigen specificity is unknown. These data come from a study of cytotoxic CD8 clonotypes in ibrutinib-treated CLL. Study background: Patient counts were around 12 relapsed/refractory, about 15 treatment-naive and around 17 IGHV unmutated. Overall study findings and caveats: Clonality climbed at ibrutinib response, then dropped toward baseline at progression. Public clonotypes, an uncommon group, contracted or remained stable on treatment.

This CDR3 is built from 13 residues. The V and J ends lost 1 base and 5 bases respectively, with 6 bases between them. CDR1 SGHAT and CDR2 FQNNGV come from the germline V gene. Cryopreserved PBMCs were the source of around 2 micrograms of genomic DNA, which went to TCR beta libraries. Profiled with immunoSEQ multiplex PCR; TCRdb holds only in-frame clones, not every one. There are some 140,000 clones in the sample; 79% occur only once, and about 13% lies in the top ten. This clonotype was obtained from a human donor with chronic lymphocytic leukemia. The specimen comprised PBMCs, sampled after 12 months of ibrutinib treatment. This sequence joins TRBV11-2 and TRBJ2-1; no reliable D call. CDR3 sequence: CASSLGRNNEQFF. The CDR3 DNA follows: TGTGCCAGCAGCTTAGGTAGAAACAATGAGCAGTTCTTC.